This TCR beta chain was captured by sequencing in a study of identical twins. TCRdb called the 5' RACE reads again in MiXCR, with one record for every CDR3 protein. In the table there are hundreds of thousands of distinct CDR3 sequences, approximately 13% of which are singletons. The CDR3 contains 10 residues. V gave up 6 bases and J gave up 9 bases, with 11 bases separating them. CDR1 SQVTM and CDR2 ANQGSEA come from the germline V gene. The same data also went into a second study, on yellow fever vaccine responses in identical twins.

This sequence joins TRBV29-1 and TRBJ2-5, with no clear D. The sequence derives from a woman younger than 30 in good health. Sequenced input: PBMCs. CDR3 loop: CSVQQGSQYF. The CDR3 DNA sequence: TGCAGCGTCCAGCAAGGGTCCCAGTACTTC.